Below are 28 T cell receptor beta chains sequenced from a single sample in a study of blood T cell repertoires in COVID-19. The method was immunoSEQ multiplex PCR; TCRdb's version includes in-frame clones alone and lacks a portion of them. Of about 410,000 clones in the sample, approximately 91% were seen once. Sequencing used peripheral blood. Source of these receptors: a woman between 40 and 55 years old with COVID-19, enrolled during active disease.

The V gene is TRBV3-1 (or the pseudogene TRBV3-2), the J gene TRBJ1-2, with 7 positions matching TRBD1. Germline V gives CDR1 LGHDT, CDR2 YNNKEL (reference sequence). V lost 6 bases, J lost 14 bases, and 9 bases stayed unmatched. This CDR3 region has 11 residues. The CDR3 DNA sequence: TGTGCCAGCAGAACTTTTACAGGGGAGACCTTC. Translation gives CASRTFTGETF.

The rearrangement links TRBV7-6 to TRBJ2-7; the match to TRBD2 covers 8 bases. The CDR3 length is 16 residues. The germline CDR1 and CDR2 sequences are SGHVS and FNYEAQ. The junction had 10 bases not matched to a gene; V was cut back by 1 base and J by 5 bases. CDR3 nucleotides: TGTGCCAGCAGCTTAGAGGCGGTAGCGGGACTCGACGAGCAGTACTTC. Amino acids: CASSLEAVAGLDEQYF.

This rearrangement joins TRBV6-5 to TRBJ2-1; 8 nucleotides align to TRBD2. Germline CDR1 reads MNHEY; CDR2 reads SVGAGI. The CDR3 spans 14 residues. J was trimmed by 12 bases and V by 6 bases; bases with no gene match: 13. CDR3 coding DNA: TGTGCCAGCAGCCCCCCGGGGGGGGCATCGGGGCAGTTCTTC. This encodes CASSPPGGASGQFF.

The chain combines TRBV7-2 with TRBJ2-7, with 7 positions matching TRBD1. Trimming removed 5 bases from V and 7 bases from J; junction bases left unmatched: 5. The CDR3 sequence is 12 residues long. Germline assignment: CDR1 SGHTA and CDR2 FQGNSA. The CDR3 coding sequence is TGTGCCAGCAGCGGGACAGATTATGAGCAGTACTTC. Residues: CASSGTDYEQYF.

The V call is TRBV7-6, the J call TRBJ1-3, with 8 bases fitting TRBD1. The CDR3 contains 16 residues. V lost 5 bases to trimming and J lost 4 bases; unmatched junction nucleotides: 10. CDR1 is SGHVS, CDR2 FNYEAQ, per germline. In nucleotides, the CDR3 is TGTGCCAGCAGCCCCTATCAGGGGGCGTCGGGAAACACCATATATTTT. The encoded protein is CASSPYQGASGNTIYF.

The rearrangement joins TRBV3-1 (or the pseudogene TRBV3-2) to TRBJ2-7; 9 bases match TRBD1. The CDR3 covers 16 residues. V shed 5 bases, J shed 7 bases, and the junction held 15 bases outside the gene matches. Germline CDR1 reads LGHDT; CDR2 reads YNNKEL (reference sequence). DNA of the CDR3: TGTGCCAGCAGCAAACACACCGGGACAGGGACTCAAGAGCAGTACTTC. Translating it yields CASSKHTGTGTQEQYF.

The genes are TRBV6-6 and TRBJ1-1; a possible D gene is TRBD1 (5 bases). Trimming took off 2 bases at V and 7 bases at J, with 14 bases between the two ends. CDR3 length: 14 residues. The germline CDR1 and CDR2 sequences are MNHNY and SVGAGI (reference sequence). CDR3 sequence: CASSYPTPRVEAFF. Written as DNA, the CDR3 is TGTGCCAGCAGTTACCCCACCCCCAGGGTTGAAGCTTTCTTT.

The chain joins TRBV5-4 to TRBJ1-2, with a possible D match to TRBD1 (5 bases). Germline CDR1 reads SGHNT; CDR2 reads YYREEE (reference sequence). Trimming stripped 4 bases from V and 3 bases from J, with 13 bases between. This CDR3 is built from 14 residues. This CDR3 reads CASSGSTAHYGYTF. CDR3 sequence (DNA): TGTGCCAGCAGCGGGTCGACAGCCCACTATGGCTACACCTTC.

The chain joins TRBV19 to TRBJ1-5; no clear D gene. Between the trimmed V and J ends, which lost 5 bases and 1 base, there was a span of 9 bases. Per the germline V gene, CDR1 is LNHDA and CDR2 is SQIVND (reference sequence). CDR3 size: 14 residues. This CDR3 is CASSRSSSNQPQHF. CDR3 coding DNA: TGTGCCAGTAGTCGAAGTAGCAGCAATCAGCCCCAGCATTTT.

The V and J genes are TRBV4-3 and TRBJ1-5; no firm D call. V was trimmed by 1 base and J by 4 bases, leaving 11 bases between them. The CDR3 has 15 amino acids. CDR1 and CDR2 from the germline V gene are LGHNA and YSLEER. CDR3 sequence: CASSQGAVGNQPQHF. The CDR3 DNA follows: TGCGCCAGCAGCCAAGGCGCGGTAGGAAATCAGCCCCAGCATTTT.

The V and J genes are TRBV10-3 and TRBJ2-1; 10 bases match TRBD2. Unmatched junction bases numbered 19, after V lost 8 bases and J lost 6 bases. Germline V gene sequence: CDR1 ENHRY, CDR2 SYGVKD. The CDR3 runs to 18 residues. The CDR3 protein is CAIGSLTSGALMSNEQFF. The CDR3 DNA is TGTGCCATCGGATCCTTAACTAGCGGGGCTTTAATGAGCAATGAGCAGTTCTTC.

This rearrangement joins TRBV9 to TRBJ1-2, with D unclear. The CDR3 consists of 15 residues. CDR1 and CDR2 (germline): SGDLS, YYNGEE. The germline V and J ends were trimmed by 0 bases and 1 base, with 10 bases remaining between them. The CDR3 loop is CASSVDVDYNYGYTF. The DNA for the CDR3 is TGTGCCAGCAGCGTAGATGTAGACTATAACTATGGCTACACCTTC.

The chain recombines TRBV29-1 with TRBJ1-2, with TRBD1 matching 8 bases. The CDR3 length is 13 residues. V shed 7 bases, J shed 3 bases, and the junction held 7 bases outside the gene matches. Germline values: CDR1 SQVTM, CDR2 ANQGSEA. The CDR3 nucleotides are TGCAGCGCCCGGACAGGGTCCGACTATGGCTACACCTTC. As protein: CSARTGSDYGYTF.

V and J are TRBV9 and TRBJ1-2; D gene uncertain. The V end was cut by 0 bases, the J end by 3 bases, with 3 bases between. The CDR3 sequence is 12 residues long. From germline, CDR1 is SGDLS and CDR2 YYNGEE. The DNA for the CDR3 is TGTGCCAGCAGCGTAGCAGACTATGGCTACACCTTC. This gives the protein CASSVADYGYTF.

The chain uses TRBV7-9 and TRBJ1-5; D gene unclear. Germline V CDR1 and CDR2: SEHNR, FQNEAQ (reference sequence). The CDR3 loop spans 12 amino acids. Trimming took off 3 bases at V and 4 bases at J, with 4 bases between the two ends. The CDR3 loop reads CASSFLNQPQHF. The CDR3 nucleotides read TGTGCCAGCAGCTTTCTTAATCAGCCCCAGCATTTT.

The V call is TRBV19, the J call TRBJ1-1; D ambiguous. Trimming took 3 bases from V and 11 from J, leaving 13 bases between them. Looked up from germline, CDR1 is LNHDA and CDR2 is SQIVND (reference sequence). CDR3 length: 12 amino acids. CDR3 nucleotides: TGTGCCAGTAGTATTGATTCCCAGGCGGCTTTCTTT. This sequence encodes CASSIDSQAAFF.

V and J are TRBV27 and TRBJ1-4, with 10 nucleotides matching TRBD1. The CDR3 consists of 19 residues. Germline values: CDR1 MNHEY, CDR2 SMNVEV (reference sequence). Trimming cost V 5 bases and J 4 bases; bases outside gene matches: 16. The CDR3 DNA is TGTGCCAGCAGTCCACTTCCCCGGGGACAGGGGACCCGTAATGAAAAACTGTTTTTT. It yields the protein CASSPLPRGQGTRNEKLFF.

V usage is TRBV4-3 and J usage is TRBJ1-1, with D maybe TRBD1 (5 bases). Trimming took 1 base from V and 1 from J, leaving 10 bases between them. This CDR3 is built from 15 residues. Per the germline V gene, CDR1 is LGHNA and CDR2 is YSLEER. The DNA for the CDR3 is TGCGCCAGCAGCCAAGTTCCGCAGGGGAACACTGAAGCTTTCTTT. It is translated as CASSQVPQGNTEAFF.

V usage is TRBV18 and J usage is TRBJ2-2; D may be TRBD1 (6 bases). The CDR3 has 17 residues. From germline, CDR1 is KGHSH and CDR2 LQKENI. The ends were cut back, 6 bases at V and 2 bases at J, with 19 bases in the middle. In DNA form, the CDR3 reads TGTGCCAGCTCCCACAGGGCAGCTTTATTTAACACCGGGGAGCTGTTTTTT. It specifies CASSHRAALFNTGELFF. Variable domain in full (rest from reference TRBV18 and TRBJ2-2): NAGVMQNPRHLVRRRGQEARLRCSPMKGHSHVYWYRQLPEEGLKFMVYLQKENIIDESGMPKERFSAEFPKEGPSILRIQQVVRGDSAAYFCASSHRAALFNTGELFFGEGSRLTVL.

The chain has TRBV9 and TRBJ1-6, with 8 bases that match TRBD1. Germline V lookup: CDR1 SGDLS, CDR2 YYNGEE. This CDR3 is built from 15 residues. V lost 0 bases to trimming and J lost 8 bases; unmatched junction nucleotides: 4. The CDR3 loop reads CASSVAPDRDSPLHF. For the CDR3, the DNA is TGTGCCAGCAGCGTAGCTCCGGACAGGGATTCACCCCTCCACTTT.

The chain links TRBV5-4 to TRBJ2-7; 7 positions agree with TRBD1. The germline gives CDR1 SGHNT, CDR2 YYREEE (reference sequence). The CDR3 spans 15 residues. Losses at the gene ends were 3 bases for V and 0 bases for J; bases not matched to a gene: 6. The CDR3 sequence: CASSSLTGSSYEQYF. The DNA of the CDR3 is TGTGCCAGCAGCTCGCTGACAGGGAGCTCCTACGAGCAGTACTTC. The full variable domain, rest sourced from reference TRBV5-4 and TRBJ2-7, is ETGVTQSPTHLIKTRGQQVTLRCSSQSGHNTVSWYQQALGQGPQFIFQYYREEENGRGNFPPRFSGLQFPNYSSELNVNALELDDSALYLCASSSLTGSSYEQYFGPGTRLTVT.

This clone was detected once. The chain couples TRBV6-5 to TRBJ2-4; 9 bases are shared with TRBD1. V shed 6 bases and J 4 bases; nucleotides not matched to a gene: 4. The CDR3 covers 14 residues. Per the germline V gene, CDR1 is MNHEY and CDR2 is SVGAGI. CDR3 DNA sequence: TGTGCCAGCAGCCCGGGACAGGGAAAAAACATTCAGTACTTC. Translated: CASSPGQGKNIQYF.

The chain couples TRBV28 to TRBJ1-5; the match to TRBD1 covers 9 bases. The trim removed 10 bases at V and 6 bases at J, leaving 7 bases unmatched. The CDR3 is made up of 13 amino acids. Per germline, CDR1 MDHEN and CDR2 SYDVKM. The CDR3 DNA reads as TGTGCCACCAGGGACAGGGCGACTCAGCCCCAGCATTTT. Its translation: CATRDRATQPQHF. Using reference TRBV28 and TRBJ1-5 for the parts outside the CDR3, the full variable domain is DVKVTQSSRYLVKRTGEKVFLECVQDMDHENMFWYRQDPGLGLRLIYFSYDVKMKEKGDIPEGYSVSREKKERFSLILESASTNQTSMYLCATRDRATQPQHFGDGTRLSIL.

The rearrangement uses TRBV7-3 and TRBJ2-3, with 7 bases matching TRBD2. The CDR3 extends over 14 amino acids. The germline V gene encodes CDR1 SGHTA and CDR2 FQGTGA. The V segment lost 6 bases and the J segment 0 bases; nucleotides outside the gene matches: 3. CDR3 nucleotide sequence: TGTGCCAGCAGACCGGGGGGAAGCACAGATACGCAGTATTTT. It codes for CASRPGGSTDTQYF. Full variable domain (outside the CDR3, taken from reference TRBV7-3 and TRBJ2-3): GAGVSQTPSNKVTEKGKYVELRCDPISGHTALYWYRQSLGQGPEFLIYFQGTGAADDSGLPNDRFFAVRPEGSVSTLKIQRTERGDSAVYLCASRPGGSTDTQYFGPGTRLTVL.

The chain combines TRBV7-3 with TRBJ1-2, with D hard to call. The V and J ends lost 5 bases and 6 bases respectively, with 10 bases between them. Germline CDR1 and CDR2: SGHTA and FQGTGA. This CDR3 is built from 12 residues. CDR3 sequence: CASSGSSNGYTF. CDR3 sequence (DNA): TGTGCCAGCAGCGGTAGTTCTAATGGCTACACCTTC.

The rearrangement uses TRBV28 and TRBJ2-4; 7 bases agree with TRBD1. This CDR3 region has 17 residues. The V gene's germline CDR1 is MDHEN and CDR2 SYDVKM. The trim removed 6 bases at V and 0 bases at J, leaving 11 bases unmatched. CDR3 sequence: CASRDWDSSLAKNIQYF. CDR3 in DNA: TGTGCCAGCAGAGATTGGGACAGCTCTCTAGCCAAAAACATTCAGTACTTC.

The table lists this clone with a count of one. The CDR3 region is CASSPGTGGPGTEAFF. CDR3 DNA: TGTGCCAGCTCACCAGGAACAGGGGGACCGGGGACTGAAGCTTTCTTT. The chain couples TRBV18 to TRBJ1-1, with TRBD1 identical over 8 bases. V trimming: 2 bases; J trimming: 5 bases; junction bases outside the gene matches: 10. The V gene's germline CDR1 is KGHSH and CDR2 LQKENI. This CDR3 is 16 amino acids long.

The rearrangement joins TRBV27 to TRBJ2-7; a weak D match, TRBD1 (6 bases). The length of the CDR3 is 11 residues. Germline CDR1 and CDR2: MNHEY and SMNVEV (reference sequence). V lost 10 bases to trimming and J lost 5 bases, with 12 bases between them. The CDR3: CAIGQYHEQYF. The CDR3 DNA sequence: TGTGCCATAGGACAGTACCACGAGCAGTACTTC.